Below are 19 T cell receptor beta chains sequenced from a single sample in a study of blood T cell repertoires in COVID-19. TCRdb's table, derived via immunoSEQ multiplex PCR, lists solely in-frame clones and lacks some. The table has fewer than 650,000 clones, less than 90% seen once. Sequences were obtained from peripheral blood. The receptors stem from a woman between 50 and 59 years old with COVID-19, enrolled during active disease.

The gene calls are TRBV2 and TRBJ2-2; no clear D. The germline V and J ends were trimmed by 8 bases and 2 bases, with 9 bases remaining between them. Germline-derived CDR1 and CDR2 are SNHLY and FYNNEI. The CDR3 is 13 amino acids. The CDR3 reads CASSDTNTGELFF. In DNA form, the CDR3 reads TGTGCCAGCTCTGACACCAACACCGGGGAGCTGTTTTTT.

The genes are TRBV9 and TRBJ2-3, with D perhaps matching TRBD1 (5 bases). This CDR3 contains 15 residues. V was cut by 0 bases and J by 0 bases, with 8 bases left in between. Per the germline V gene, CDR1 is SGDLS and CDR2 is YYNGEE. CDR3: CASSVGGQSTDTQYF. The CDR3 DNA reads as TGTGCCAGCAGCGTAGGAGGACAAAGCACAGATACGCAGTATTTT.

This chain connects TRBV3-1 (or the pseudogene TRBV3-2) to TRBJ1-2, with a tentative D call TRBD1 (6 bases). The CDR3 runs to 16 residues. The germline CDR1 and CDR2 sequences are LGHDT and YNNKEL (reference sequence). V shed 0 bases and J shed 0 bases, with 11 bases lying between them. The CDR3 DNA reads as TGTGCCAGCAGCCAAGAATACGACAGGTCTAACTATGGCTACACCTTC. It encodes CASSQEYDRSNYGYTF.

The V gene is TRBV5-6, the J gene TRBJ1-2, with a weak D call TRBD1 (6 bases). The CDR3 is 13 amino acids. Per the germline V gene, CDR1 is SGHDT and CDR2 is YYEEEE. Trimming removed 4 bases from V and 8 bases from J, with 15 bases in between. The CDR3 is CASSPGQWYGYTF. The CDR3 bases are TGTGCCAGCAGCCCTGGACAGTGGTACGGCTACACCTTC. Filled out from reference TRBV5-6 and TRBJ1-2, the complete variable domain reads DAGVTQSPTHLIKTRGQQVTLRCSPKSGHDTVSWYQQALGQGPQFIFQYYEEEERQRGNFPDRFSGHQFPNYSSELNVNALLLGDSALYLCASSPGQWYGYTFGSGTRLTVV.

The chain links TRBV5-6 to TRBJ2-1; 7 positions match TRBD1. There are 14 residues in the CDR3. The germline V gene encodes CDR1 SGHDT and CDR2 YYEEEE. Trimming removed 0 bases from V and 9 bases from J; junction bases left unmatched: 6. The CDR3 DNA reads as TGTGCCAGCAGCTTGGGGACAGGAGGTGGTGAGCAGTTCTTC. Translated: CASSLGTGGGEQFF.

The genes are TRBV7-8 and TRBJ1-2, with D maybe TRBD1 (6 bases). Trimming took off 5 bases at V and 5 bases at J, with 18 bases between the two ends. Germline CDR1 is SGHVS and CDR2 is FQNEAQ. This CDR3 spans 15 amino acids. CDR3 protein: CASSTWDIRSYGYTF. The DNA for the CDR3 is TGTGCCAGCAGCACCTGGGACATAAGGTCGTATGGCTACACCTTC.

The genes are TRBV28 and TRBJ2-5; D is unresolved. V lost 3 bases and J 0 bases, leaving 8 bases between the germline ends. The CDR3 runs to 14 residues. Germline assignment: CDR1 MDHEN and CDR2 SYDVKM. Here the CDR3 reads CASSFFGNQETQYF. CDR3 nucleotides: TGTGCCAGCAGTTTCTTTGGCAACCAAGAGACCCAGTACTTC.

This clone occurred a few times. The CDR3 sequence is CASSIVAAAGGEQYF. The CDR3 DNA is TGTGCCAGTAGTATCGTGGCCGCCGCAGGGGGCGAGCAGTACTTC. The V gene is TRBV19, the J gene TRBJ2-7; 7 bases fit TRBD1. The CDR3 is 15 residues long. Germline V gene lookup returns CDR1 LNHDA and CDR2 SQIVND (reference sequence). J gave up 6 bases and V 3 bases, and 11 bases lay outside the gene matches.

The J gene is TRBJ2-1, the V gene TRBV18; 10 positions agree with TRBD2. V shed 2 bases and J 5 bases; nucleotides not matched to a gene: 3. This CDR3 is 15 amino acids long. Germline V gene data show CDR1 as KGHSH and CDR2 as LQKENI. The CDR3 sequence: CASSPIAGGNNEQFF. The DNA of the CDR3 is TGTGCCAGCTCACCAATAGCGGGGGGTAACAATGAGCAGTTCTTC.

CDR3 DNA sequence: TGTGCCACCAGTGACCCAAACAGGGGCCAAGAGACCCAGTACTTC. As protein: CATSDPNRGQETQYF. The V and J genes are TRBV24-1 and TRBJ2-5; 7 nucleotides line up with TRBD1. CDR1 and CDR2 from the germline V gene are KGHDR and SFDVKD. The CDR3 sequence is 15 residues long. V was clipped by 4 bases and J by 1 base; unmatched bases: 5.

This chain connects TRBV7-2 to TRBJ2-3; 10 bases agree with TRBD2. The ends lost 1 base at V and 3 bases at J; junction bases unmatched: 4. The CDR3 loop spans 16 amino acids. CDR1 is SGHTA, CDR2 FQGNSA, per germline. CDR3 DNA: TGTGCCAGCAGCTTAGGACTAGCGGGCTGGACAGATACGCAGTATTTT. It translates to CASSLGLAGWTDTQYF.

The chain recombines TRBV6-1 with TRBJ1-2, with TRBD1 matching over 7 bases. The CDR3 consists of 18 residues. With V trimmed by 4 bases and J by 0 bases, 14 bases remained unmatched. Germline V lookup: CDR1 MNHNS, CDR2 SASEGT. CDR3 coding DNA: TGTGCCAGCAGTGGCGCCGGGACAGAAACTATAGCTAACTATGGCTACACCTTC. Its protein is CASSGAGTETIANYGYTF.

To note about this clone: This CDR3 is also generated by other DNA sequences in the sample. The CDR3 nucleotides read TGTGCCAGCAGTGTAGGGGGGGGCACAGATACGCAGTATTTT. Protein: CASSVGGGTDTQYF. The chain has TRBV2 and TRBJ2-3; a weak D match, TRBD2 (7 bases). The germline CDR1 and CDR2 sequences are SNHLY and FYNNEI. This CDR3 is built from 14 residues. The V and J ends lost 4 bases and 1 base respectively, with 9 bases between them. The variable domain in full, completed from reference TRBV2 and TRBJ2-3, reads EPEVTQTPSHQVTQMGQEVILRCVPISNHLYFYWYRQILGQKVEFLVSFYNNEISEKSEIFDDQFSVERPDGSNFTLKIRSTKLEDSAMYFCASSVGGGTDTQYFGPGTRLTVL.

The sample holds one count of this clone. The chain couples TRBV7-9 to TRBJ2-2; TRBD1 matches at 9 bases. The CDR3 contains 15 residues. CDR1 SEHNR and CDR2 FQNEAQ come from the germline V gene (reference sequence). V trimming: 5 bases; J trimming: 6 bases; junction bases outside the gene matches: 7. The CDR3 nucleotides are TGTGCCAGCAGCCTACAGGGGGCGCATGCCGGGGAGCTGTTTTTT. This codes for CASSLQGAHAGELFF.

The V call is TRBV15, the J call TRBJ1-2; 8 bases are a match to TRBD1. Germline trimming cut 0 bases from V and 5 bases from J; bases unmatched to any gene: 5. The CDR3 is 15 residues long. Germline V gene lookup returns CDR1 LNHNV and CDR2 YYDKDF (reference sequence). DNA for the CDR3: TGTGCCACCAGCAGAGATGCGACAGGGGTGTATGGCTACACCTTC. Amino acid sequence: CATSRDATGVYGYTF.

This chain links TRBV2 with TRBJ1-4, with D possibly being TRBD1 (5 bases). Per the germline V gene, CDR1 is SNHLY and CDR2 is FYNNEI. V was pared by 2 bases and J by 8 bases, with 12 bases between. The CDR3 totals 14 residues. For the CDR3, the DNA is TGTGCCAGCAGTGAACAGGCGAAGGGGGAAAAACTGTTTTTT. Translated, it gives CASSEQAKGEKLFF.

This chain connects TRBV29-1 to TRBJ2-4; TRBD1 matches at 9 bases. Germline V gene data show CDR1 as SQVTM and CDR2 as ANQGSEA. Trimming took 1 base from V and 6 from J; bases not matched to a gene: 1. The CDR3 runs 13 residues. The CDR3 nucleotides read TGCAGCGTTGAAGCGGACAGGGGAAACATTCAGTACTTC. As protein: CSVEADRGNIQYF.

This chain links TRBV6-6 with TRBJ2-1; unclear D gene. V lost 4 bases to trimming and J lost 8 bases, with 9 bases between them. Per germline, CDR1 MNHNY and CDR2 SVGAGI (reference sequence). The CDR3 totals 12 residues. DNA of the CDR3: TGTGCCAGCAGTTCTGAGTGGTATGAGCAGTTCTTC. Its translation: CASSSEWYEQFF.

The V gene is TRBV28, the J gene TRBJ1-5; 7 bases fit TRBD1. There are 13 residues in the CDR3. Germline lookup yields CDR1 MDHEN and CDR2 SYDVKM. Losses at the gene ends were 6 bases for V and 4 bases for J; bases not matched to a gene: 3. The CDR3, as DNA: TGTGCCAGCAGCCACAGGGGAAATCAGCCCCAGCATTTT. Protein: CASSHRGNQPQHF. Full variable domain (rest looked up from reference TRBV28 and TRBJ1-5): DVKVTQSSRYLVKRTGEKVFLECVQDMDHENMFWYRQDPGLGLRLIYFSYDVKMKEKGDIPEGYSVSREKKERFSLILESASTNQTSMYLCASSHRGNQPQHFGDGTRLSIL.